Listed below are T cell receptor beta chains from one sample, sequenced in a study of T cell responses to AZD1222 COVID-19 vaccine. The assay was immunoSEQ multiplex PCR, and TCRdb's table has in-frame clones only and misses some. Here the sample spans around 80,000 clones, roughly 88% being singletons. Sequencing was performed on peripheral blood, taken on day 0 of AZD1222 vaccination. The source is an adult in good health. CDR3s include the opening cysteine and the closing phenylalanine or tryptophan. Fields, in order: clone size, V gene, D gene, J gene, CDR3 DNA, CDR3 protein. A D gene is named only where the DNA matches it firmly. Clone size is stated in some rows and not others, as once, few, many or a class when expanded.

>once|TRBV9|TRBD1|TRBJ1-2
TGTGCCAGCAGCGTCGGACAGGGGGTTGGTAACTATGGCTACACCTTC
CASSVGQGVGNYGYTF
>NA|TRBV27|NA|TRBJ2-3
TGTGCCAGCAGTTTCGAAGGACTGCCAGATACGCAGTATTTT
CASSFEGLPDTQYF
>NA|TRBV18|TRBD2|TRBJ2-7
TGTGCCAGCTCACTTGGACTAGCGGGGTATACGGAGCAGTACTTC
CASSLGLAGYTEQYF
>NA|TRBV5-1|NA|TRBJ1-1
TGCGCCAGCAGCCTGGACGCCAACACTGAAGCTTTCTTT
CASSLDANTEAFF
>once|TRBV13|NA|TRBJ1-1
TGTGCCAGCAGCTTAGCGGACGGAACTGAAGCTTTCTTT
CASSLADGTEAFF
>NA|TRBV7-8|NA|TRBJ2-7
TGTGCCAGCAGCTCCCCCTACGAGCAGTACTTC
CASSSPYEQYF
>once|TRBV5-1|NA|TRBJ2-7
TGCGCCAGCAGCTTGGCCTGGGGGCCTTACGAGCAGTACTTC
CASSLAWGPYEQYF
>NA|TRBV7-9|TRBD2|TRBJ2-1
TGTGCCAGCAGCTTAGCTCTCGGGGTAGCGGGAGGCCACTACAATGAGCAGTTCTTC
CASSLALGVAGGHYNEQFF
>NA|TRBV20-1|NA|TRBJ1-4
TGCAGTGCTAGTGCGGGGGATGAAAAACTGTTTTTT
CSASAGDEKLFF
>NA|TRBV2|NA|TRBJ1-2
TGTGCCAGCAGTGAAACAGGGCTGGCCTATGGCTACACCTTC
CASSETGLAYGYTF
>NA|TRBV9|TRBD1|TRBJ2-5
TGTGCCAGCAGCGTAGAGGGGACAGGGATCCAAGAGACCCAGTACTTC
CASSVEGTGIQETQYF
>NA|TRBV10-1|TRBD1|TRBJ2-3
TGCGCCAGCAGTGAGTCCCCGGGACAGGGGACAGATACGCAGTATTTT
CASSESPGQGTDTQYF
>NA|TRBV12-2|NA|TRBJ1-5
TGTGCAAGTCGCTTTGACAGGCAGCCCCAGCATTTT
CASRFDRQPQHF
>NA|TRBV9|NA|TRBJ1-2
TGTGCCAGCAGCGGAGAATTCACTGGGCAGCGCTATGGCTACACCTTC
CASSGEFTGQRYGYTF
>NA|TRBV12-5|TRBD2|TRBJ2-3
TGTGCTAGTGGGTTCCTATCCCATAGCGGGAGCGGCACAGATACGCAGTATTTT
CASGFLSHSGSGTDTQYF
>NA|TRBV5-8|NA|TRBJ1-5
TGTGCCAGCAGCTTGGCGGGGTATCGGGGATCGTTCAATCAGCCCCAGCATTTT
CASSLAGYRGSFNQPQHF
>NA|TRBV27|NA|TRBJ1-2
TGTGCCAGCAGACTACAGGGTCGCTATGGCTACACCTTC
CASRLQGRYGYTF
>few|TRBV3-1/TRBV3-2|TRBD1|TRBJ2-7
TGTGCCAGCAGCCCTCACCGGGACAGGGACTACGAGCAGTACTTC
CASSPHRDRDYEQYF
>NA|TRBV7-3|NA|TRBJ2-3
TGTGCCAGCAGCTTAAGTTTGGCTAGCACAGATACGCAGTATTTT
CASSLSLASTDTQYF
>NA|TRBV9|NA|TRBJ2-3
TGTGCCAGCAGCGTACTCAGCGGGCAGACAGATACGCAGTATTTT
CASSVLSGQTDTQYF
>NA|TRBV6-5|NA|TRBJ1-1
TGTGCCAGCAGTTCCACCACTGAAGCTTTCTTT
CASSSTTEAFF
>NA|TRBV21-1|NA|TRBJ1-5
TGTGCCAGCAGCAAAGTTCACAGCAATCAGCCCCAGCATTTT
CASSKVHSNQPQHF
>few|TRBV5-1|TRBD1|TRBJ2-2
TGCGCCAGCAGCGCCAGGACAGGGTGGGAGCTGTTTTTT
CASSARTGWELFF
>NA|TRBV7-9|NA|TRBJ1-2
TGTGCCAGCAGCCCGTCACAGGTTGGCTATGGCTACACCTTC
CASSPSQVGYGYTF
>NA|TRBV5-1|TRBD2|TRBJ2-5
TGCGCCAGCAGCTTTCTAACGGGACTAGCGGGGGGCGGGTCGGAGACCCAGTACTTC
CASSFLTGLAGGGSETQYF
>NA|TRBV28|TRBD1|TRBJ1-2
TGTGCCAGCAGTACGGGACAGTTCTATGGCTACACCTTC
CASSTGQFYGYTF
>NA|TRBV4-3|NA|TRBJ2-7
TGCGCCAGCAGCCAAGTAGTAGGGGTCGGGGAGCAGTACTTC
CASSQVVGVGEQYF
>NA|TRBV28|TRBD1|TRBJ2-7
TGTGCCAGCAGTTCGACAGGGGTCTACGAGCAGTACTTC
CASSSTGVYEQYF
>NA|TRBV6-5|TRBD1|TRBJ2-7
TGTGCCAGCAGTTCGGACAGGACATACGAGCAGTACTTC
CASSSDRTYEQYF
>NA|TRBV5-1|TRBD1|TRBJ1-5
TGCGCCAGCAGCTTGCTCCCGGGACAGGGTTACAATCAGCCCCAGCATTTT
CASSLLPGQGYNQPQHF
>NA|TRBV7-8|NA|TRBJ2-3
TGTGCCAGCAGCTCCCAGTTGGGGGCAGATACGCAGTATTTT
CASSSQLGADTQYF
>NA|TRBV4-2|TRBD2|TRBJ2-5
TGTGCCAGCAGCCAACCAGGGACTACCCAGCAGACCCAGTACTTC
CASSQPGTTQQTQYF
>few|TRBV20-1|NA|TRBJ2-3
TGCAGTGCTAGCCGGGCAGATACGCAGTATTTT
CSASRADTQYF
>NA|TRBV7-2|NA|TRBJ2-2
TGTGCCAGCAGCTTAGACCCCTACATCACCGGGGAGCTGTTTTTT
CASSLDPYITGELFF
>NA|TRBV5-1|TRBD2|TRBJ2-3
TGCGCCAGCAGCTTGGCTAGCGGGGGGGCAGCAGATACGCAGTATTTT
CASSLASGGAADTQYF
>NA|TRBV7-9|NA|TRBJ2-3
TGTGCCAGCAGCTTTGGCGGAACAGATACGCAGTATTTT
CASSFGGTDTQYF
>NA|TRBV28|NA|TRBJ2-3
TGTGCCAGCTGGACCCCCGACAGGACCACTAGCACAGATACGCAGTATTTT
CASWTPDRTTSTDTQYF
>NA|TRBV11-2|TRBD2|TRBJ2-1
TGTGCCAGCAGCTTAGGTTCGCTAGCGGGAGGTGAGCAGTTCTTC
CASSLGSLAGGEQFF
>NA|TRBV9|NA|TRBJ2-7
TGTGCCAGCAGCCCGCAAGGGGGTGGGCCCACGGCGGATTACGAGCAGTACTTC
CASSPQGGGPTADYEQYF
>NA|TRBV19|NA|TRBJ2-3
TGTGCCTCCCAAAGGGGGCGGGATCGCACAGATACGCAGTATTTT
CASQRGRDRTDTQYF
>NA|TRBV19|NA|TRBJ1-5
TGTGCCAGTAGTATACAGGGGATCCGTAGCAATCAGCCCCAGCATTTT
CASSIQGIRSNQPQHF
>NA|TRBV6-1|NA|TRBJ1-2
TGTGCCAGCAGTGATCCAGGGAACAACTATTATGGCTACACCTTC
CASSDPGNNYYGYTF
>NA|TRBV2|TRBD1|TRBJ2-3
TGTGCCAGCAGTGGACAGGGGAAGGCAGATACGCAGTATTTT
CASSGQGKADTQYF
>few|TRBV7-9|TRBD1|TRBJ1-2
TGTGCCAGCAGCCCGACAGGGGGCACGTACTATGGCTACACCTTC
CASSPTGGTYYGYTF
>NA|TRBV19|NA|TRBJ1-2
TGTGCCACCCATATCGGATTTTCTTCTAACTATGGCTACACCTTC
CATHIGFSSNYGYTF
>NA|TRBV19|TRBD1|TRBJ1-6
TGTGCCAGTAGGGACAGGGTCTCCTATAATTCACCCCTCCACTTT
CASRDRVSYNSPLHF
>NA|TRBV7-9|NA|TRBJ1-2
TGTGCCAGCAGCCTACACCTACGGGCCGGTGCTTATGGCTACACCTTC
CASSLHLRAGAYGYTF
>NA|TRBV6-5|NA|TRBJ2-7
TGTGCCAGCATCATGGCAGGGGACTACGAGCAGTACTTC
CASIMAGDYEQYF
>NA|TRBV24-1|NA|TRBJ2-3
TGTGCCACCGGAGGGGCCACGGCCGTCACAGATACGCAGTATTTT
CATGGATAVTDTQYF
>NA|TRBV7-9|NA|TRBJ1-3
TGTGCCAGCAGCCGGTCCGGGGCCTCTGGAAACACCATATATTTT
CASSRSGASGNTIYF
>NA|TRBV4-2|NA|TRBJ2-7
TGTGCCAGCAGCCAAGATCACAGCGGAGAGCAGTACTTC
CASSQDHSGEQYF
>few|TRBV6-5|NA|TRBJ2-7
TGTGCCAGCAGTTACACTCGCAGATCCTACGAGCAGTACTTC
CASSYTRRSYEQYF
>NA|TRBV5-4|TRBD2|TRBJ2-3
TGTGCCAGCAGCTTGAACCCAGCGGGAGTGCCAGATACGCAGTATTTT
CASSLNPAGVPDTQYF
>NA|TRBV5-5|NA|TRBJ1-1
TGTGCCAGCAGCTCCGTCTCAGGGTGGGGGAACACTGAAGCTTTCTTT
CASSSVSGWGNTEAFF